This T cell receptor beta chain was profiled in a study of T cells in Graves' hyperthyroidism and ophthalmopathy. The CDR3 contains 15 residues. J was trimmed by 3 bases and V by 6 bases; bases with no gene match: 7. TCR beta CDR3 region amplification was performed from RNA transcripts. The HTBI set primed first-round TCR CDR3 RT-PCR. TCRdb reprocessed the multiplex PCR reads with MiXCR, giving one entry per CDR3 protein. The profile shows 45,000 to 60,000 distinct CDR3 sequences, approximately 50% of them singletons. The source of the PBMCs was 8 to 10 ml of fresh peripheral blood. Ten or more counts support this clonotype.

The sequence came from a woman between 25 and 40 years old with Graves' ophthalmopathy. This chain uses TRBV12-3 or TRBV12-4 with TRBJ1-3, with 8 positions matching TRBD1. Sequencing used blood. Here the CDR3 reads CASSLTGVYGNTIYF. The CDR3, as DNA: TGTGCCAGCAGCCTGACAGGGGTTTATGGAAACACCATATATTTT.